The clone carrying this TCR beta chain was recorded only once. Its cognate antigen is unknown. In total, each donor contributed a single heparinised blood draw that averaged around 120 mL. The entry originates in a study of beta chain features in type 1 diabetes. Study context: Examination spanned about 110 million sorted cells from all samples. Notes on the study in general: VDJ junctions in type 1 diabetes patients carried more deletions and fewer insertions. Resolution of whether HLA type affects TCRB rearrangement was not achieved here.

Every isolated RNA sample was fully reverse transcribed, so sequencing captured expressed TCRB transcripts. Data came from immunoSEQ multiplex PCR; TCRdb stores just in-frame clones and leaves some out. The sample lists 200,000 to 300,000 clones, roughly two thirds seen once, with about 0.05% in the top ten. CDR3 length: 16 residues. Germline V lookup: CDR1 LNHDA, CDR2 SQIVND (reference sequence). V lost 4 bases, J lost 2 bases, and 14 bases lay in between. The J gene is TRBJ1-4, the V gene TRBV19, with D perhaps matching TRBD1 (6 bases). Sequenced material: naive CD4+ T cells from blood. The origin of this receptor is a man aged 25-45 years in good health. CDR3 coding DNA: TGTGCCAGTAGTACAAATACAGGGTTTACTAATGAAAAACTGTTTTTT. It translates to CASSTNTGFTNEKLFF.